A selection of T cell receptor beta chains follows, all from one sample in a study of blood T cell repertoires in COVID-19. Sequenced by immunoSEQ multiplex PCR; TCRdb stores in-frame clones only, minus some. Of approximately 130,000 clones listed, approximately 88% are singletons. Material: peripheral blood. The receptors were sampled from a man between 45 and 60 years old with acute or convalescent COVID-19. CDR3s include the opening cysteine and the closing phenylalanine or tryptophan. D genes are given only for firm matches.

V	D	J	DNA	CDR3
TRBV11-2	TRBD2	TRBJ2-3	TGTGCCAGCAGTCGCCGGGGGGTCGGAGATACGCAGTATTTT	CASSRRGVGDTQYF
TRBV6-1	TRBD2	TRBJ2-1	TGTGCCAGCAGTGAATGGGGACTAGAGCAGTTCTTC	CASSEWGLEQFF
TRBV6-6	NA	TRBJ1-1	TGTGCCAGCAGTTTGGTCAGGGAGGCGACTGAAGCTTTCTTT	CASSLVREATEAFF
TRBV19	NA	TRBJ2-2	TGTGCCACTACGTGGGACTGGAACACCGGGGAGCTGTTTTTT	CATTWDWNTGELFF
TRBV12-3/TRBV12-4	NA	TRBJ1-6	TGTGCCAGCAGTTTAGGACATCTGCCCCTCCACTTT	CASSLGHLPLHF
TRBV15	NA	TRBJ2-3	TGTGCCACCAGCAGAGGGGGCTTAGCGGTAACAGATACGCAGTATTTT	CATSRGGLAVTDTQYF
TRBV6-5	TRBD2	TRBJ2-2	TGTGCCAGCAGTCGGGGACTAGCGGGAATGGAGCTGTTTTTT	CASSRGLAGMELFF
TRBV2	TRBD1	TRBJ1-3	TGTGCCAGCAGAGAAACAGGGGCTGGAAACACCATATATTTT	CASRETGAGNTIYF
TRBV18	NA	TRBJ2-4	TGTGCCAGCTCAGCAGGACTAGCCAAAAACATTCAGTACTTC	CASSAGLAKNIQYF
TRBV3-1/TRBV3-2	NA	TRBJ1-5	TGTGCCAGCAGCCAGAGGGGGATCAATCAGCCCCAGCATTTT	CASSQRGINQPQHF
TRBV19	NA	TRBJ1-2	TGTGCCAGTAGCCAAGGGCCGGGGGGGAACTATGGCTACACCTTC	CASSQGPGGNYGYTF
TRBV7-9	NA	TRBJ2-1	TGTGCCAGCAGCTTAGCGAATCTGACTAGTCTCCCCTACAATGAGCAGTTCTTC	CASSLANLTSLPYNEQFF
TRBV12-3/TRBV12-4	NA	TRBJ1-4	TGTGCCAGCAGTTTACGTGAAAAACTGTTTTTT	CASSLREKLFF
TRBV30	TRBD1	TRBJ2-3	TGTGCCTGGAGTAACAGGGGGCCGGCAGATACGCAGTATTTT	CAWSNRGPADTQYF
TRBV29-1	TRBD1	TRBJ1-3	TGCAGCGCAAGGGGACAGCCTGGAAACACCATATATTTT	CSARGQPGNTIYF
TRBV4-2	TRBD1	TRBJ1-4	TGTGCCAGCAGCCAAGCCCAGGGACAGGGGAATGAAAAACTGTTTTTT	CASSQAQGQGNEKLFF
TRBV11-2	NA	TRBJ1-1	TGTGCCAGCAGCTTACAGCTGCCGGCGGGTGAAGCTTTCTTT	CASSLQLPAGEAFF
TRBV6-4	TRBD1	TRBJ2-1	TGTGCCAGCAGTGACTCCGGACAGGGGGCGAATGAGCAGTTCTTC	CASSDSGQGANEQFF
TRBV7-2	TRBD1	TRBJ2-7	TGTGCCACACAGACAGGGCCCTCCTACGAGCAGTACTTC	CATQTGPSYEQYF
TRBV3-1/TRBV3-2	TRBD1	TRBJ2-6	TGTGCCAGCAGCCAAGATTGGGACAGGGGACGTCCTGGGGCCAACGTCCTGACTTTC	CASSQDWDRGRPGANVLTF
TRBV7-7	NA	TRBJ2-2	TGTGCCAGCAGCTTAGGGGCGGGCTTTGACGGGGAGCTGTTTTTT	CASSLGAGFDGELFF